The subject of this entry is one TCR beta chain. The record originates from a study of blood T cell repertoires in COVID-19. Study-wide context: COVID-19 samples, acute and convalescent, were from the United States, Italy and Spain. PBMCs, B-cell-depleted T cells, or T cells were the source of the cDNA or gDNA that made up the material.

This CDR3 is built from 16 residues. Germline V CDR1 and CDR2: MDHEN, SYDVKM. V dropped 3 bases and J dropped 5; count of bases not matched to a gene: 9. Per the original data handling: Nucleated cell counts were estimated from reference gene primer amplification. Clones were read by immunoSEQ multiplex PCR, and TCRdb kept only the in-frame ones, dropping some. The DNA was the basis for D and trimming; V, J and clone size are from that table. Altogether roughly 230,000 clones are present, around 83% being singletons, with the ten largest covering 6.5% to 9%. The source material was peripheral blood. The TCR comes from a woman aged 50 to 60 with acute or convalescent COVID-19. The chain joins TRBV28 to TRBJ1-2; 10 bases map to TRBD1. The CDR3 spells CASSFWYRQGAYGYTF. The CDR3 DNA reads TGTGCCAGCAGTTTTTGGTACCGACAGGGGGCATATGGCTACACCTTC.